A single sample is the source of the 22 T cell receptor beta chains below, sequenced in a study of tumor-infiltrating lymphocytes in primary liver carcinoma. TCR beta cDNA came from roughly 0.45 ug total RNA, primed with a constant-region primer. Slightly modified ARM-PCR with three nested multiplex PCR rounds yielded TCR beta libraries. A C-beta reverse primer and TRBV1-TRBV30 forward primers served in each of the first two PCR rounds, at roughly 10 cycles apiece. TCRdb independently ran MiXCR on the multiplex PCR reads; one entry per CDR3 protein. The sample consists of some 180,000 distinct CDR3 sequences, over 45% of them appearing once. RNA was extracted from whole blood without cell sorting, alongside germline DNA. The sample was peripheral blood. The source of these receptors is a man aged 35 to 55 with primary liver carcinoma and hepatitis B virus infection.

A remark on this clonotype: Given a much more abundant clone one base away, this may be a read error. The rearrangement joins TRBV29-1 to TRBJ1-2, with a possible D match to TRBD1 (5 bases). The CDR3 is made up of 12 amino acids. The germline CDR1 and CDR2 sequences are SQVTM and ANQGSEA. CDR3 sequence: CSVERTGGGYAF. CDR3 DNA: TGCAGCGTTGAGCGTACAGGTGGAGGCTACGCCTTC.

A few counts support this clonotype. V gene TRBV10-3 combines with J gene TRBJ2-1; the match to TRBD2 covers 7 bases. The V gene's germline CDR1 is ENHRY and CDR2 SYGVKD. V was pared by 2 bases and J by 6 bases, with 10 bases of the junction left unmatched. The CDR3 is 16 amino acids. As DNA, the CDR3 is TGTGCCATCAGTGAGAGTATACAGCGGGGCTGCAATGAGCAGTTCTTC. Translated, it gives CAISESIQRGCNEQFF.

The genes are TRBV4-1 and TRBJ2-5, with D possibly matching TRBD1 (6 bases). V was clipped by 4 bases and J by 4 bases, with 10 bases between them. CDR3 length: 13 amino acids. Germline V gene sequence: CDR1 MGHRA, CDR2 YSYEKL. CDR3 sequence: CASSLTGIETQYF. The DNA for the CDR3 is TGCGCCAGCAGCCTCACAGGGATAGAGACCCAGTACTTC.

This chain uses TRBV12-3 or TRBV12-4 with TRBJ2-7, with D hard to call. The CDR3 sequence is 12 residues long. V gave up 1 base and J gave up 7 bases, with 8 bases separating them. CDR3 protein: CASSLVYGEQYF. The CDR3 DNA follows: TGTGCCAGCAGTTTAGTCTATGGGGAGCAGTACTTC.

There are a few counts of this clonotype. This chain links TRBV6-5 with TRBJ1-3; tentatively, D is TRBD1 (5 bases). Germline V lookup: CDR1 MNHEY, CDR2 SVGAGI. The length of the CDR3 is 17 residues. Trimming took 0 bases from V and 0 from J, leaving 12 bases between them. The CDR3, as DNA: TGTGCCAGCAGTTACTCGGGGACTCCGAGCTCTGGAAACACCATATATTTT. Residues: CASSYSGTPSSGNTIYF.

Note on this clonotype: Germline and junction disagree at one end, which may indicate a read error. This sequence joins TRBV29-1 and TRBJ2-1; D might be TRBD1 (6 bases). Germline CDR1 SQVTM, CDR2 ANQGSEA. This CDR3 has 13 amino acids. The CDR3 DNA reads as TGCCGCGTTGGGGGCCCACACTACAATAAGCAGTTCTTC. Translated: CRVGGPHYNKQFF.

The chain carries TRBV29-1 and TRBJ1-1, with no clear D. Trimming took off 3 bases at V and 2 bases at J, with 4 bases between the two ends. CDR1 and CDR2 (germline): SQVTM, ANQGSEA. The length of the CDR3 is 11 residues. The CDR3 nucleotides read TGCAGCGTTGAGGTTAACACTGAAGCTTTCTTT. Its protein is CSVEVNTEAFF.

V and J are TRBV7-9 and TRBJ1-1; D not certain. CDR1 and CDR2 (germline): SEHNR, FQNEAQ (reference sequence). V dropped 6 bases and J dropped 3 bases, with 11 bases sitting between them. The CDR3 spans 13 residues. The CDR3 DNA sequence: TGTGCCAGCAGTTTTGAAACGGACACTGAAGCTTTCTTT. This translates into CASSFETDTEAFF.

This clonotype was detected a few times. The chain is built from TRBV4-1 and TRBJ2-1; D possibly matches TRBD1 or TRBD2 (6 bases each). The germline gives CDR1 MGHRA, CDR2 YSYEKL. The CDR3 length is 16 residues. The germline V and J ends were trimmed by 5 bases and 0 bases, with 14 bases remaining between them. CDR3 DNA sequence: TGCGCCAGCAGCGAGAGGGGGGTTAGCTCCTACAATGAGCAGTTCTTC. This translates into CASSERGVSSYNEQFF.

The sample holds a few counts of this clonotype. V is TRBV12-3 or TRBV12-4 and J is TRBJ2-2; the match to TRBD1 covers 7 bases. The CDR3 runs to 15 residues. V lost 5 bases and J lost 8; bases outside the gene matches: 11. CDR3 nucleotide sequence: TGTGCCAGCAGTCCCGGACAGGTCGGACAAGGGGAGCTGTTTTTT. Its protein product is CASSPGQVGQGELFF.

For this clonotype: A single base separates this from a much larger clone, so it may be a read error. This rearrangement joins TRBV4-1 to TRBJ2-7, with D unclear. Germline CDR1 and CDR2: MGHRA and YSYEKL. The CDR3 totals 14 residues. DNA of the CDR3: TGCGCCAGCAGCCAAGGGCTAGGACGGTACGATCAGTACTTC. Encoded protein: CASSQGLGRYDQYF.

CDR3: CAWSVVGTGELFF. The DNA of the CDR3 is TGTGCCTGGAGTGTGGTGGGTACCGGGGAGCTGTTTTTT. The gene calls are TRBV30 and TRBJ2-2; D gene ambiguous. Trimming shortened V by 0 bases and J by 5 bases, and 7 bases separated the two germline ends. CDR1 and CDR2 from the germline V gene are GTSNPN and SVGIG (reference sequence). The CDR3 contains 13 residues.

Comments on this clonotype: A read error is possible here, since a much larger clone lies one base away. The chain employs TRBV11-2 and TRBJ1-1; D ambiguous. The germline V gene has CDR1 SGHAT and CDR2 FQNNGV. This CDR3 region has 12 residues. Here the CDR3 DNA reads TGTGCCACCGACCAGGTGAACACTGAATCTTTCTTT. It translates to CATDQVNTESFF.

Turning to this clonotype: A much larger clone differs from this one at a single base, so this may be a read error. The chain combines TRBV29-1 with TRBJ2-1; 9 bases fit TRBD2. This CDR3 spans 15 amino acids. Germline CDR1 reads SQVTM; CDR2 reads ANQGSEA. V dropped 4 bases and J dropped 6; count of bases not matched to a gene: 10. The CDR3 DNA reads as TGCAGCGTTGTTGGACTAGCGAGAGAGGGCAATGAGCAGTTCTTC. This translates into CSVVGLAREGNEQFF.

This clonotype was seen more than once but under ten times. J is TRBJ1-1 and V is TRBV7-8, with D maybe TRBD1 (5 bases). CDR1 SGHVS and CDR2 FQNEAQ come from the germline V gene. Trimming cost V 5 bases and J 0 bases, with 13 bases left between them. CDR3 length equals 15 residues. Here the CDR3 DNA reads TGTGCCAGCAGCCTTCCGGGACGGATGAACACTGAAGCTTTCTTT. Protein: CASSLPGRMNTEAFF.

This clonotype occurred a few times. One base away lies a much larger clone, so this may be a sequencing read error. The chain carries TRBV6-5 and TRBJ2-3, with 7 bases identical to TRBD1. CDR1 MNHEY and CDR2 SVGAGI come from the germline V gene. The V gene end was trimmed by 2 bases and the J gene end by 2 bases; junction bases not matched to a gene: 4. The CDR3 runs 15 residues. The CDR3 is CASSYLDRSTDTQYF. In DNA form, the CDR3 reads TGTGCCAGCAGTTACCTGGACAGGTCCACAGATACGCAGTATTTT.

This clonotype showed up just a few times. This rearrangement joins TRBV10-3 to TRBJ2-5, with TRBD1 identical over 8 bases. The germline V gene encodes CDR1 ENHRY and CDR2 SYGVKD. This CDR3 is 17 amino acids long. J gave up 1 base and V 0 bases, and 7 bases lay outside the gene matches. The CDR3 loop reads CAISESPPGTGQETQYF. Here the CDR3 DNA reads TGTGCCATCAGTGAGTCACCCCCCGGGACAGGCCAAGAGACCCAGTACTTC.

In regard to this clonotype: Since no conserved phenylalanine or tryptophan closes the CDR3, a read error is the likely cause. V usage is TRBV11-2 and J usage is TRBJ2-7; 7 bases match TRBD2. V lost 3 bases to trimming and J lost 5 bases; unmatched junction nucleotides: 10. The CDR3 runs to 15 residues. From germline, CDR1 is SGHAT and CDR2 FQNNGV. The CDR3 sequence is CASSFPGLGIHEQYL. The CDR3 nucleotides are TGTGCCAGCAGCTTCCCTGGACTAGGGATCCACGAGCAGTACCTC.

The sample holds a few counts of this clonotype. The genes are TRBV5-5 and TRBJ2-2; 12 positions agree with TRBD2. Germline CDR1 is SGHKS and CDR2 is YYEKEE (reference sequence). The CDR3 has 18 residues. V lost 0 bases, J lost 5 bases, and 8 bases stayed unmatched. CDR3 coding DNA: TGTGCCAGCAGCTTGGCTCCTAGCGGGAGGGCCTATACCGGGGAGCTGTTTTTT. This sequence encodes CASSLAPSGRAYTGELFF.

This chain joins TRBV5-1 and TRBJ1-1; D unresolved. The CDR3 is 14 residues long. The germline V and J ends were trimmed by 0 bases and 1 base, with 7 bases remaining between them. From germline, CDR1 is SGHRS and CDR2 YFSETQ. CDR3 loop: CASSLGPTNTEAFF. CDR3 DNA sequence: TGCGCCAGCAGCTTGGGACCGACGAACACTGAAGCTTTCTTT.

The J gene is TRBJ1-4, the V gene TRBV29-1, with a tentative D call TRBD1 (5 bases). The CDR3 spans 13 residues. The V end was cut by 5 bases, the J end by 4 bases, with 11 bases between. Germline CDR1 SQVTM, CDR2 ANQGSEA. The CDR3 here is CSVSGGDNEKLFF. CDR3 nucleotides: TGCAGCGTTTCCGGGGGAGATAATGAAAAACTGTTTTTT.

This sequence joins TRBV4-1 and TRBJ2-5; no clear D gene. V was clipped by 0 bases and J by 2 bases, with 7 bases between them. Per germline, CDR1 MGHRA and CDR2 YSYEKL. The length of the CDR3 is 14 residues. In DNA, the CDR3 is TGCGCCAGCAGCCAAGACCCGCGGCAAGAGACCCAGTACTTC. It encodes CASSQDPRQETQYF.